The rows below give T cell receptor beta chains drawn from one sample of a study of T-cell memory formation after mild COVID-19. TCRdb recomputed calls from the 5' RACE reads with MiXCR, one row per CDR3 protein. The table shows about 90,000 distinct CDR3 sequences, with about an eighth occurring only once. Input material: PBMCs or a T cell subset sorted from them (not recorded which). The receptors were sampled from an adult woman who had mild COVID-19 (a few samples of this study predate the infection). Cell type and time point are not known. Both conserved end residues are part of each CDR3. D genes are given only for firm matches. A clone size is listed for some rows: how often the clone was seen (once, few, many), or a class if it is expanded.

v_gene	abundance	j_gene	d_gene	CDR3aa	CDR3nt
TRBV12-3/TRBV12-4	NA	TRBJ2-3	NA	CASSLSPGRHTDTQYF	TGTGCCAGCAGTTTATCGCCGGGACGGCACACAGATACGCAGTATTTT
TRBV24-1	NA	TRBJ2-1	TRBD2	CATSQGLAGNRYNEQFF	TGTGCCACCAGTCAGGGACTAGCGGGAAACCGCTACAATGAGCAGTTCTTC
TRBV24-1	many	TRBJ2-3	TRBD2	CATSDRRLADSSTDTQYF	TGTGCCACCAGTGACCGTAGACTAGCGGACTCTAGCACAGATACGCAGTATTTT
TRBV2	NA	TRBJ2-1	NA	CASMRGDEQFF	TGTGCCAGCATGAGGGGGGATGAGCAGTTCTTC
TRBV7-9	NA	TRBJ1-1	NA	CASSLDLIIRAFF	TGTGCCAGCAGTTTGGACCTAATAATTCGGGCTTTCTTT
TRBV6-5	NA	TRBJ2-2	NA	CASSYPRTGELFF	TGTGCCAGCAGTTACCCTAGGACCGGGGAGCTGTTTTTT
TRBV5-4	few	TRBJ2-7	TRBD1	CASSSTGTGITPYEQYF	TGTGCCAGCAGCTCTACCGGGACAGGGATAACACCCTACGAGCAGTACTTC
TRBV6-4	NA	TRBJ2-2	NA	CASSDSPGTGELFF	TGTGCCAGCAGTGACTCGCCGGGGACCGGGGAGCTGTTTTTT
TRBV5-4	few	TRBJ2-7	TRBD1	CASSLFTGGLYEQYF	TGTGCCAGCAGCTTGTTTACAGGGGGTCTCTACGAGCAGTACTTC
TRBV6-1	NA	TRBJ1-2	NA	CASSEATGVSPGYTF	TGTGCCAGCAGTGAAGCGACAGGTGTAAGTCCCGGCTACACCTTC
TRBV7-9	few	TRBJ2-5	TRBD2	CASSSVSGSQETQYF	TGTGCCAGCAGCTCTGTAAGCGGGAGCCAAGAGACCCAGTACTTC
TRBV9	few	TRBJ2-1	TRBD2	CASEAVAGSSSYNEQFF	TGTGCCAGCGAGGCGGTAGCGGGGTCGAGCTCCTACAATGAGCAGTTCTTC
TRBV5-6	once	TRBJ1-1	NA	CASSLLALGVEAFF	TGTGCCAGCAGCTTGCTGGCCCTGGGGGTTGAAGCTTTCTTT
TRBV7-9	many	TRBJ2-3	TRBD2	CASSYLTSGGDTQYF	TGTGCCAGCAGCTACCTGACTAGCGGGGGGGATACGCAGTATTTT
TRBV5-1	NA	TRBJ1-1	NA	CASSPLGRETEAFF	TGCGCCAGCAGCCCCTTAGGGAGGGAGACTGAAGCTTTCTTT
TRBV20-1	NA	TRBJ2-1	TRBD2	CSARGPGLAGGPGHYEQFF	TGCAGTGCTAGAGGTCCGGGACTAGCGGGAGGGCCAGGGCACTATGAGCAGTTCTTC
TRBV24-1	NA	TRBJ1-4	NA	CATSDLGTAYTTNEKLFF	TGTGCCACCAGTGATTTGGGGACCGCCTATACAACTAATGAAAAACTGTTTTTT
TRBV3-1	NA	TRBJ1-1	NA	CARSLGWGKDTEAFF	TGTGCCAGAAGCCTTGGATGGGGGAAGGACACTGAAGCTTTCTTT
TRBV27	many	TRBJ2-1	NA	CASSLVGRAYNEQFF	TGTGCCAGCAGTTTAGTTGGCAGGGCCTACAATGAGCAGTTCTTC
TRBV4-3	few	TRBJ2-1	TRBD2	CASSQGGGRDYEQFF	TGCGCCAGCAGCCAAGGCGGCGGGAGAGACTATGAGCAGTTCTTC
TRBV9	few	TRBJ2-7	NA	CASSREDGHEQYF	TGTGCCAGCAGCCGAGAGGATGGGCACGAGCAGTACTTC
TRBV24-1	few	TRBJ2-3	NA	CATSGDSTDTQYF	TGTGCCACCAGTGGGGACAGCACAGATACGCAGTATTTT